This T cell receptor (beta chain) is drawn from a study of patients and donors after allogeneic stem cell transplantation. The germline V and J ends were trimmed by 0 bases and 7 bases, with 14 bases remaining between them. Germline-derived CDR1 and CDR2 are SGHRS and YFSETQ. The CDR3 runs to 15 residues. TCRdb passed the RT-PCR reads through MiXCR, listing each CDR3 protein once. The sample includes about 410,000 distinct CDR3 sequences, more than 15% of them seen just once. The sequencing sample was made of blood, either unsorted or a sorted T cell fraction (not recorded which). The gene calls are TRBV5-1 and TRBJ1-5; tentatively, D is TRBD1 (5 bases). The source of this sequence is a human donor who was either an allogeneic HSCT recipient or a stem cell or donor lymphocyte infusion donor (not recorded which). It is not recorded whose cells these are; they may come from a transplant donor. CDR3 loop: CASSLEGTAAQPQHF. The CDR3 coding sequence is TGCGCCAGCAGCTTGGAGGGGACCGCGGCCCAGCCCCAGCATTTT.